The clone carrying this TCR beta chain was seen ten or more times. Arm-PCR of CDR3 regions and iRepertoire HTBI primers were used to build TCR beta libraries. In TCRdb, the multiplex PCR reads were re-called with MiXCR into one record per CDR3 protein. This sample has 350,000 to 500,000 distinct CDR3 sequences; 21% occur once, and the top ten carry 14%. This sample was included in a study of regulatory T cells in long-lasting Graves disease. The time point here: persistent/refractory GD, antithyroid drugs over 5 years with positive TRAb. PBMC-extracted RNA yielded the TCR library. CDR1 and CDR2 (germline): DFQATT, SNEGSKA (reference sequence). The CDR3 covers 14 residues. V was shortened by 3 bases and J by 3 bases, with 15 bases between the two germline ends.

The input for sequencing was peripheral blood mononuclear cells (PBMCs), taken when the disease was refractory, from a patient treated with antithyroid drugs. The gene calls are TRBV20-1 and TRBJ2-7; D is ambiguous. The clonotype was recovered from a female donor with Graves disease. The CDR3 protein is CSARATWGGYEQYF. The CDR3, as DNA: TGCAGTGCTAGGGCTACCTGGGGTGGCTACGAGCAGTACTTC.